The entry below describes one T cell receptor (beta chain). The protocol was immunoSEQ multiplex PCR, while the TCRdb copy is restricted to in-frame clones and leaves out a portion. There are about 220,000 clones in the sample; 88% occur only once, and just over 2.5% lies in the top ten. In Cohort 3, a recovered donor had either two negative PCRs, clearance, or symptom resolution. The CDR3 covers 14 residues. Germline values: CDR1 SGHTA, CDR2 FQGNSA. The V gene end was trimmed by 5 bases and the J gene end by 8 bases; junction bases not matched to a gene: 10. The sample belongs to a study of blood T cell repertoires in COVID-19.

This sequence originates from a woman aged 25 to 39 who had recovered from COVID-19. The material sequenced was PBMCs or T cells enriched from blood (not recorded which). The chain joins TRBV7-2 to TRBJ1-2; 8 bases map to TRBD1. The chain's CDR3 is CASSASGGAGGYTF. The DNA of the CDR3 is TGTGCCAGCAGCGCCTCAGGGGGCGCGGGGGGCTACACCTTC.